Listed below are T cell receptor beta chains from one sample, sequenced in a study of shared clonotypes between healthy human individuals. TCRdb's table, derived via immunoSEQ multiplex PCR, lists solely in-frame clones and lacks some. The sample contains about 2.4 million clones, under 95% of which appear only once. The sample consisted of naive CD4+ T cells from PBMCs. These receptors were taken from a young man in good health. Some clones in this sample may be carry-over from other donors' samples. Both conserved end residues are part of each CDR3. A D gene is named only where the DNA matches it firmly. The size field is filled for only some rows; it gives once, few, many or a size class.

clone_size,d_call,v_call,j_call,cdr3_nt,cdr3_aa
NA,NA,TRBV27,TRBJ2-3,TGTGCCAGCAGTTCCCCCCCTCGAAGCACAGATACGCAGTATTTT,CASSSPPRSTDTQYF
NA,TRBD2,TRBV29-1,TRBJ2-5,TGCAGCGTTGAAGATAGACTCGGGAGGGAGACCCAGTACTTC,CSVEDRLGRETQYF
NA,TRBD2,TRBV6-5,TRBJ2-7,TGTGCCAGCAGTCAGACGGGACTAGTTTCCTACGAGCAGTACTTC,CASSQTGLVSYEQYF
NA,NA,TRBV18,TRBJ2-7,TGTGCCAGCTCACCAGGCACGAGCTCCTACGAGCAGTACTTC,CASSPGTSSYEQYF
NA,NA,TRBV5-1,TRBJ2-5,TGCGCCAGCAGCTTTCAGGACCTGGGGGAGACCCAGTACTTC,CASSFQDLGETQYF
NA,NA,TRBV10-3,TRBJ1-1,TGTGCCATCTCGGCGCGAGGGGGAATGACTGAAGCTTTCTTT,CAISARGGMTEAFF
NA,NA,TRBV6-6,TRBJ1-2,TGTGCCAGCAGGGGGGCGCAGGGGTACTATGGCTACACCTTC,CASRGAQGYYGYTF
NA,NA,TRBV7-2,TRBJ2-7,TGTGCCAGCAGCTTAGGGGGCAGGGTGAGGTACGAGCAGTACTTC,CASSLGGRVRYEQYF
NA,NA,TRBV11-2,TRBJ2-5,TGTGCCAGCAGCAAATACCAAGAGACCCAGTACTTC,CASSKYQETQYF
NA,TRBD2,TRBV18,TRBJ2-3,TGTGCCAGCTCCCAGCGGGGGGGACCGGATACGCAGTATTTT,CASSQRGGPDTQYF
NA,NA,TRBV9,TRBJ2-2,TGTGCCAGCAGCTACCAGGCCCTAGCGAACACCGGGGAGCTGTTTTTT,CASSYQALANTGELFF
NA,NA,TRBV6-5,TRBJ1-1,TGTGCCAGCAGTTACTCCCATCCAGGGAGAGCTGAAGCTTTCTTT,CASSYSHPGRAEAFF
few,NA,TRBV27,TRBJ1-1,TGTGCCAGCAGTCCCGGTCAGGGTTTAGGTTCTGAAGCTTTCTTT,CASSPGQGLGSEAFF
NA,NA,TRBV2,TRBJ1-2,TGTGCCGGGACACCTAACTATGGCTACACCTTC,CAGTPNYGYTF
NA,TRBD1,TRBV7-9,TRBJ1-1,TGTGCCAGCAGCGTTGATAAAGGGGGCTTAATGAACACTGAAGCTTTCTTT,CASSVDKGGLMNTEAFF
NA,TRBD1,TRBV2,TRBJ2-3,TGTGCCAGCAGCCCGGGACAGGGTAACACAGATACGCAGTATTTT,CASSPGQGNTDTQYF
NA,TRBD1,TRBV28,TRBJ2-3,TGTGCCAGCAGTTGGGACAGGAACCCATTAGATACGCAGTATTTT,CASSWDRNPLDTQYF
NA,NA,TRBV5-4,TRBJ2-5,TGTGCCAGCAGCTTTCCCAGGGGCGAGACCCAGTACTTC,CASSFPRGETQYF
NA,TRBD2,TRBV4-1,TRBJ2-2,TGCGCCAGCAGCCGGGGGGCGGGTAGCGGGAGGAACACCGGGGAGCTGTTTTTT,CASSRGAGSGRNTGELFF
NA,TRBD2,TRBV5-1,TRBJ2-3,TGCGCCAGCAGCTTGGTAGCGGGAGGTATCACAGATACGCAGTATTTT,CASSLVAGGITDTQYF
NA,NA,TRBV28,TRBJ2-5,TGTGCCACCGAGAGGTTCGGAGAGACCCAGTACTTC,CATERFGETQYF
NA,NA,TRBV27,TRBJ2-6,TGTGCCAGCAGTTCTCCGGGATCTGGGGCCAACGTCCTGACTTTC,CASSSPGSGANVLTF
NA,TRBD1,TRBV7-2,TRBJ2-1,TGTGCCAGCAGCTTAGCTGGGCCAGGGGGTATGAATGAGCAGTTCTTC,CASSLAGPGGMNEQFF
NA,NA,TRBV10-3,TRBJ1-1,TGTGCCATCAGGGAACAGCAAACCGGCACTGAAGCTTTCTTT,CAIREQQTGTEAFF
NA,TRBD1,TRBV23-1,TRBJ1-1,TGCGCCAGCAGTCATCATACCGGGACAGAGAACACTGAAGCTTTCTTT,CASSHHTGTENTEAFF
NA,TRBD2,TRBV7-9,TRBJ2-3,TGTGCCAGCAGCTTAGAGGGACTAGGGACAGATACGCAGTATTTT,CASSLEGLGTDTQYF
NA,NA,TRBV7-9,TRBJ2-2,TGTGCCAGCAGGGTTACGGGGAACGCGAACACCGGGGAGCTGTTTTTT,CASRVTGNANTGELFF
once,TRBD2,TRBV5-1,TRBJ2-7,TGCGCCAGCAGCTTGGCCGGGGAGGGAACTCGCGAGCAGTACTTC,CASSLAGEGTREQYF
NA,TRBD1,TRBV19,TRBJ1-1,TGTGCCAGTAGTAGGACAGGGAATTTGAACACTGAAGCTTTCTTT,CASSRTGNLNTEAFF
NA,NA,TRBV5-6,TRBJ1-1,TGTGCCAGCAGCACCAACCGGGGTACTGAAGCTTTCTTT,CASSTNRGTEAFF
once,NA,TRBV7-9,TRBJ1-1,TGTGCCAGCAGCCCCCGGGAGCGTTTGATTGAAGCTTTCTTT,CASSPRERLIEAFF
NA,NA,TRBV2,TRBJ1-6,TGTGCCAGCAATGGAAGAGGTTCACCCCTCCACTTT,CASNGRGSPLHF
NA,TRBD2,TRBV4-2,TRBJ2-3,TGTGCCAGCAGCCAGGAACTAGCGGGAGGGCCCGGAGATACGCAGTATTTT,CASSQELAGGPGDTQYF
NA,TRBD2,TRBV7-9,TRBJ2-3,TGTGCCAGCAGCTTAAACCGGGACTACACAGATACGCAGTATTTT,CASSLNRDYTDTQYF
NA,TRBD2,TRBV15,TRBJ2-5,TGTGCCACCAGCGGACTACTAGCGCGACAAGAGACCCAGTACTTC,CATSGLLARQETQYF
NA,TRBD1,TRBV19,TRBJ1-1,TGTGCCAGCCGGACAGGGGGCAGAGTGAACACTGAAGCTTTCTTT,CASRTGGRVNTEAFF
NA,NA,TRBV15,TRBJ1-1,TGTGCCACCAGCAGAGAGCAAGTCGTCACTGAAGCTTTCTTT,CATSREQVVTEAFF
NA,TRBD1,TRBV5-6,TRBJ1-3,TGTGCCAGCAGCTTGACTACAGGGGGCTCTGGAAACACCATATATTTT,CASSLTTGGSGNTIYF
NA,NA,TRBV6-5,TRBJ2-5,TGTGCCAGCAGTCGTACAGTGTACCAAGAGACCCAGTACTTC,CASSRTVYQETQYF
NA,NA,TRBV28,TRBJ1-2,TGTGCCAGCAGTTTCGAATGGGGGTCCCGTGGCTACACCTTC,CASSFEWGSRGYTF
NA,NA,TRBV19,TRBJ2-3,TGTGCCACCGCAGCAGGGGCCACAGATACGCAGTATTTT,CATAAGATDTQYF
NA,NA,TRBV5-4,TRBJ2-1,TGTGCCAGCAGCCTCCGGGCGCTTGTCGATGAGCAGTTCTTC,CASSLRALVDEQFF
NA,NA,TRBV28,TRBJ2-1,TGTGCCAGCAATGGGCCATACAATGAGCAGTTCTTC,CASNGPYNEQFF
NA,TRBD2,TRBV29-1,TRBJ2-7,TGCAGCGCCGGACCGACCGGGACTAGCGGGAAGCAGTACTTC,CSAGPTGTSGKQYF
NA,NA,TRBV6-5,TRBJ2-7,TGTGCCAGCAGTGTCGGGCAGCGACCTTACGAGCAGTACTTC,CASSVGQRPYEQYF
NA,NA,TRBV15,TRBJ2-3,TGTGCCACCAGCAGAGGGGCAGGGAAGGGGACAGATACGCAGTATTTT,CATSRGAGKGTDTQYF
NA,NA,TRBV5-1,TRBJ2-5,TGCGCCAGCAGCTCCGGCTCCTCCGGGGCTCAGGCGGAGACCCAGTACTTC,CASSSGSSGAQAETQYF
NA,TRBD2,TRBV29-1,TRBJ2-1,TGCAGCGTTGAGCCGGGACTAGCGGGAAGCTCCTACAATGAGCAGTTCTTC,CSVEPGLAGSSYNEQFF
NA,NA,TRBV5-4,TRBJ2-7,TGTGCCAGCAGCTTCGGTCGGTCAATGACCTACGAGCAGTACTTC,CASSFGRSMTYEQYF
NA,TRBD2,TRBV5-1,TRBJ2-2,TGCGCCAGCAGCTTGGCCGGGACTAGCGGGAGTTTCACCGGGGAGCTGTTTTTT,CASSLAGTSGSFTGELFF
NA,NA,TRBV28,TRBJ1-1,TGTGCCAGCAGTCCGAGGGGGGGGAAGAGTGAAGCTTTCTTT,CASSPRGGKSEAFF
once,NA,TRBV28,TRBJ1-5,TGTGCCAGCAGTTTTTCTTTCCGGGTCAATCAGCCCCAGCATTTT,CASSFSFRVNQPQHF
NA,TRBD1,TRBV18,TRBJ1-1,TGTGCCAGCTCACCTAGAACAGGGGATAGTGAAGCTTTCTTT,CASSPRTGDSEAFF
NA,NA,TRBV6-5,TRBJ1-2,TGTGCCAGCAGTTACTCGCCGGCAGCTAACTATGGCTACACCTTC,CASSYSPAANYGYTF
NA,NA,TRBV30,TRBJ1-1,TGTGCCTGGAGTGTAGGGGGAGGGGGTGAAGCTTTCTTT,CAWSVGGGGEAFF
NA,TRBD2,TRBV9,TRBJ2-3,TGTGCCAGCAGCGCCGGGACTAGCCCTAGCACAGATACGCAGTATTTT,CASSAGTSPSTDTQYF
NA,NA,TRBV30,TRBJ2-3,TGTGCCTGGAGTGTACGCAGCCGGGATACGCAGTATTTT,CAWSVRSRDTQYF